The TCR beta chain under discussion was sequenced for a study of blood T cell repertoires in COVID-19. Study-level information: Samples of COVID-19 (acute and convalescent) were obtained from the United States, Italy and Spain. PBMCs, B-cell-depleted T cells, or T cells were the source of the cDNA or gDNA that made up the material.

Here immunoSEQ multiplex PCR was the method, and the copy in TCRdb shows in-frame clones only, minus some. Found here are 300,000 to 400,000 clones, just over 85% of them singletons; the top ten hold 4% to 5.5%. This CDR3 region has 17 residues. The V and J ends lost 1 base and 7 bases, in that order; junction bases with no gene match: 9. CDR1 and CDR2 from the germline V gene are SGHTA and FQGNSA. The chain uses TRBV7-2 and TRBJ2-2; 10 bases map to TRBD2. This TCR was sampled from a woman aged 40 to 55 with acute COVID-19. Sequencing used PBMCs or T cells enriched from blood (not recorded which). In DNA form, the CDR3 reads TGTGCCAGCAGCTTAGGGTTAGCGGGAGGTCAGGGCGGGGAGCTGTTTTTT. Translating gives CASSLGLAGGQGGELFF. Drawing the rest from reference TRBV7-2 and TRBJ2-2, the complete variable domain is GAGVSQSPSNKVTEKGKDVELRCDPISGHTALYWYRQSLGQGLEFLIYFQGNSAPDKSGLPSDRFSAERTGGSVSTLTIQRTQQEDSAVYLCASSLGLAGGQGGELFFGEGSRLTVL.